The present TCR beta chain was sequenced within a study of identical twins. Each CDR3 protein is one row after TCRdb ran MiXCR on the 5' RACE reads. The sample gives around 480,000 distinct CDR3 sequences, roughly 13% of which show up once; about 1% is in the top ten. A few counts support this clonotype. Germline V gene lookup returns CDR1 SGHTA and CDR2 FQGNSA. V lost 7 bases, J lost 6 bases, and 17 bases lay in between. The length of the CDR3 is 14 residues. These data were also reused for a study on yellow fever vaccine responses in identical twins.

Input material: CD4+ T cells sorted from blood. V gene TRBV7-2 combines with J gene TRBJ2-3; possibly TRBD2 for D (6 bases). The clonotype was recovered from a woman younger than 35 in good health. The CDR3 DNA follows: TGTGCCAGCACCAACCTAGCAGGAGGGGATACGCAGTATTTT. It codes for CASTNLAGGDTQYF. Variable domain in full (rest from reference TRBV7-2 and TRBJ2-3): GAGVSQSPSNKVTEKGKDVELRCDPISGHTALYWYRQSLGQGLEFLIYFQGNSAPDKSGLPSDRFSAERTGGSVSTLTIQRTQQEDSAVYLCASTNLAGGDTQYFGPGTRLTVL.